Presented here are 18 T cell receptor beta chains from one specimen sequenced in a study of CD8 T cells in Susac syndrome. Random hexamers were used to reverse transcribe the RNA input (about 0.5 to 1 ug). Each CDR3 protein gets one entry after TCRdb re-called the immunoSEQ multiplex PCR reads with MiXCR. Of about 440,000 distinct CDR3 sequences in the sample, 85% are singletons; the top ten hold roughly 0.11%. The sequencing input was CD8+ T cells from PBMCs. Source of these receptors: a human donor with multiple sclerosis.

This clonotype appeared a single time. J is TRBJ2-7 and V is TRBV29-1; D perhaps matches TRBD1 (8 bases). Trimming shortened V by 6 bases and J by 4 bases, and 16 bases separated the two germline ends. CDR3 length: 13 residues. Germline CDR1 is SQVTM and CDR2 is ANQGSEA. DNA of the CDR3: TGCAGCGTGGCGCACAGGGGGGGGTACGAGCAGTACTTC. It encodes CSVAHRGGYEQYF.

J is TRBJ1-2 and V is TRBV6-5, with 8 bases fitting TRBD1. The CDR3 spans 17 residues. Germline V gene sequence: CDR1 MNHEY, CDR2 SVGAGI. V dropped 4 bases and J dropped 1; count of bases not matched to a gene: 11. The CDR3 loop is CASSFGSGGDFNYGYTF. CDR3 nucleotide sequence: TGTGCCAGCAGTTTCGGATCAGGGGGCGACTTTAACTATGGCTACACCTTC.

With respect to this clonotype: The junction and the germline gene differ at one end; a read error may be behind it. This sequence joins TRBV11-2 and TRBJ1-3; D is uncertain. Per the germline V gene, CDR1 is SGHAT and CDR2 is FQNNGV. CDR3 size: 11 residues. CDR3 sequence: CASSSRNTIYF. The CDR3 DNA reads as TGTGCCAGCAGCTCTCGAAACACCATATATTTT. The full variable domain, rest sourced from reference TRBV11-2 and TRBJ1-3, is EAGVAQSPRYKIIEKRQSVAFWCNPISGHATLYWYQQILGQGPKLLIQFQNNGVVDDSQLPKDRFSAERLKGVDSTLKIQPAKLEDSAVYLCASSSRNTIYFGEGSWLTVV.

The CDR3 protein is CASSYSRDPTGGVNTEAFF. The CDR3 DNA reads TGTGCCAGCAGTTACTCGAGGGACCCCACGGGGGGAGTCAACACTGAAGCTTTCTTT. The V and J genes are TRBV6-5 and TRBJ1-1, with D tentatively TRBD1 (5 bases). This CDR3 has 19 amino acids. Germline CDR1 MNHEY, CDR2 SVGAGI. V shed 0 bases and J shed 2 bases, with 22 bases lying between them.

The J gene is TRBJ2-5, the V gene TRBV7-6, with D unresolved. The CDR3 has 15 residues. Trimming pared 1 base from V and 4 bases from J, leaving 13 bases between. CDR1 is SGHVS, CDR2 FNYEAQ, per germline. The CDR3, as DNA: TGTGCCAGCAGCTTAGAGGGTGGTTGGACAGAGACCCAGTACTTC. Encoded protein: CASSLEGGWTETQYF.

The V gene is TRBV28, the J gene TRBJ2-2, with TRBD2 identical over 7 bases. The CDR3 sequence is 15 residues long. With 2 bases clipped from V and 4 bases from J, the junction kept 4 bases outside the gene matches. The germline V gene has CDR1 MDHEN and CDR2 SYDVKM. In nucleotides, the CDR3 is TGTGCCAGCAGTTTAATGGGGGAGGGCACCGGGGAGCTGTTTTTT. Its protein is CASSLMGEGTGELFF.

The chain recombines TRBV4-1 with TRBJ2-2, with TRBD1 matching 7 bases. CDR1 MGHRA and CDR2 YSYEKL come from the germline V gene. With 0 bases clipped from V and 4 bases from J, the junction kept 2 bases outside the gene matches. The CDR3 runs to 15 residues. This chain's CDR3 is CASSQERGLTGELFF. The CDR3 DNA reads as TGCGCCAGCAGCCAAGAGAGGGGGCTCACCGGGGAGCTGTTTTTT.

J is TRBJ2-7 and V is TRBV27; D is undetermined. The CDR3 is 13 residues long. Trimming removed 3 bases from V and 4 bases from J, with 10 bases in between. Germline CDR1 MNHEY, CDR2 SMNVEV (reference sequence). Here the CDR3 DNA reads TGTGCCAGCAGTTTTGGAGTCGCTTACGAGCAGTACTTC. Translation: CASSFGVAYEQYF.

V and J are TRBV27 and TRBJ1-2; D may be TRBD1 (6 bases). Trimming cost V 6 bases and J 6 bases, with 14 bases left between them. CDR1 and CDR2 (germline): MNHEY, SMNVEV (reference sequence). The length of the CDR3 is 13 residues. Here the CDR3 reads CASRRLGADGYTF. As DNA, the CDR3 is TGTGCCAGCAGGAGACTGGGGGCGGATGGCTACACCTTC.

The chain combines TRBV11-2 with TRBJ2-3, with D unresolved. There are 12 residues in the CDR3. Deletions cut 1 base from V and 6 bases from J, with 5 bases between. Germline loops: CDR1 SGHAT, CDR2 FQNNGV. In DNA, the CDR3 is TGTGCCAGCAGCTTAGGTTCTGATACGCAGTATTTT. It translates to CASSLGSDTQYF. Using reference TRBV11-2 and TRBJ2-3 for the parts outside the CDR3, the full variable domain is EAGVAQSPRYKIIEKRQSVAFWCNPISGHATLYWYQQILGQGPKLLIQFQNNGVVDDSQLPKDRFSAERLKGVDSTLKIQPAKLEDSAVYLCASSLGSDTQYFGPGTRLTVL.

The V call is TRBV2, the J call TRBJ2-1; unclear D gene. V lost 6 bases, J lost 5 bases, and 8 bases lay in between. Germline V gives CDR1 SNHLY, CDR2 FYNNEI. The CDR3 has 12 amino acids. The CDR3 region is CASRGSDNEQFF. The DNA of the CDR3 is TGTGCCAGCAGGGGAAGTGACAATGAGCAGTTCTTC.

The V call is TRBV7-9, the J call TRBJ2-1; TRBD1 matches 8 bases. Trimming removed 4 bases from V and 4 bases from J; junction bases left unmatched: 18. The CDR3 has 19 amino acids. Germline values: CDR1 SEHNR, CDR2 FQNEAQ (reference sequence). The CDR3 sequence: CASSSPAQGESEVYNEQFF. CDR3 nucleotides: TGTGCCAGCAGCTCTCCGGCACAGGGGGAGAGTGAGGTATACAATGAGCAGTTCTTC.

The chain employs TRBV2 and TRBJ1-1, with D perhaps matching TRBD1 (5 bases). Between the trimmed V and J ends, which lost 4 bases and 0 bases, there was a span of 12 bases. The V gene's germline CDR1 is SNHLY and CDR2 FYNNEI. The CDR3 runs to 15 residues. The CDR3 sequence: CASSADGGVNTEAFF. DNA for the CDR3: TGTGCCAGCAGTGCCGACGGGGGAGTGAACACTGAAGCTTTCTTT.

V is TRBV5-6 and J is TRBJ1-6, with D perhaps TRBD1 (5 bases). This CDR3 has 14 residues. V gave up 3 bases and J gave up 7 bases, with 11 bases separating them. CDR1 and CDR2 (germline): SGHDT, YYEEEE. The CDR3 is CASSYGGTNSPLHF. As DNA, the CDR3 is TGTGCCAGCAGCTACGGGGGTACGAATTCACCCCTCCACTTT.

J is TRBJ2-7 and V is TRBV12-5; no firm D call. Deletions cut 1 base from V and 1 base from J, with 2 bases between. CDR3 length equals 12 residues. Germline CDR1 is LGHNT and CDR2 is FRNRAP. CDR3 sequence (DNA): TGTGCTAGTGGTTTGGGGTCCTACGAGCAGTACTTC. It translates to CASGLGSYEQYF.

This clonotype was seen a handful of times. The gene calls are TRBV12-5 and TRBJ2-3; D remains ambiguous. Germline V gives CDR1 LGHNT, CDR2 FRNRAP. Trimming pared 3 bases from V and 3 bases from J, leaving 10 bases between. The CDR3 spans 14 residues. CDR3 sequence: CASGFGLGTDTQYF. CDR3 bases: TGTGCTAGTGGTTTCGGCCTCGGTACAGATACGCAGTATTTT.

The CDR3 nucleotides are TGTGCCAGCAGTTTTGGGGGGGAGAGCTACGAGCAGTACTTC. It translates to CASSFGGESYEQYF. The rearrangement uses TRBV27 and TRBJ2-7, with TRBD2 matching 7 bases. This CDR3 is built from 14 residues. CDR1 is MNHEY and CDR2 is SMNVEV in the germline V gene (reference sequence). The V segment lost 3 bases and the J segment 3 bases; nucleotides outside the gene matches: 5.

The chain uses TRBV27 and TRBJ2-1; 11 bases map to TRBD2. Per the germline V gene, CDR1 is MNHEY and CDR2 is SMNVEV (reference sequence). V shed 5 bases and J 4 bases; nucleotides not matched to a gene: 7. CDR3 length: 16 residues. CDR3 bases: TGTGCCAGCAGTCCCGGGACTAGCGGAGTGTACAATGAGCAGTTCTTC. It yields the protein CASSPGTSGVYNEQFF.